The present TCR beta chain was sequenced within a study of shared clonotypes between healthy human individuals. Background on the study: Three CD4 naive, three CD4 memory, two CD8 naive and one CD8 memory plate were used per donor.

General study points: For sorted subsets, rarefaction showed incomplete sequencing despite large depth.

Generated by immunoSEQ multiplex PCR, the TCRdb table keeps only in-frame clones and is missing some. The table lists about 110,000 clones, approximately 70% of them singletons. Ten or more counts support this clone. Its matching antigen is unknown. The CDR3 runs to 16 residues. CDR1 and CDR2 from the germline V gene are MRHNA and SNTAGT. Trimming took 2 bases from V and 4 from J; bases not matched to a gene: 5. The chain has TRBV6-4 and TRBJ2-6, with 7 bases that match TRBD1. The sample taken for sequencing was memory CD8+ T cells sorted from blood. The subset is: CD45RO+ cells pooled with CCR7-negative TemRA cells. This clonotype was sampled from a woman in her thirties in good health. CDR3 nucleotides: TGTGCCAGCAGTGACGGACAGGCTGCCGGGGCCAACGTCCTGACTTTC. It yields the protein CASSDGQAAGANVLTF.